Below are 12 T cell receptor beta chains sequenced from a single sample in a study of T cell repertoires in cytomegalovirus infection. TCRdb used MiXCR to reprocess the reads, holding one entry per CDR3 protein. The sample records some 590,000 distinct CDR3 sequences, over 35% being singletons. These receptors have no known antigen. This specimen consisted of cultured PBMCs, obtained from culture after CMV antigen stimulation. These receptors were taken from a human donor in good health (CMV status not recorded). Some clones in this sample may be carry-over from other donors' samples.

J is TRBJ2-7 and V is TRBV4-1; D may be TRBD1 or TRBD2 (5 bases each). Trimming removed 5 bases at V and 6 bases at J, with 17 bases between. The CDR3 runs to 14 residues. Germline lookup yields CDR1 MGHRA and CDR2 YSYEKL. Here the CDR3 reads CASSRDVSFREQYF. CDR3 DNA: TGCGCCAGCAGCAGGGACGTGAGTTTCCGCGAGCAGTACTTC.

In its sample, this clonotype was seen many times. This chain uses TRBV7-2 with TRBJ2-2; D gene uncertain. Trimming removed 1 base at V and 1 base at J, with 7 bases between. CDR3 length equals 15 residues. Germline assignment: CDR1 SGHTA and CDR2 FQGNSA. The CDR3 coding sequence is TGTGCCAGCAGCTTAGTGAACGGGAACACCGGGGAGCTGTTTTTT. Residues: CASSLVNGNTGELFF.

The rearrangement links TRBV7-6 to TRBJ2-5, with D perhaps TRBD1 (6 bases). Germline CDR1 reads SGHVS; CDR2 reads FNYEAQ. Trimming shortened V by 2 bases and J by 4 bases, and 14 bases separated the two germline ends. This CDR3 has 15 residues. The CDR3 bases are TGTGCCAGCAGCTTAATGCAGGGGATGGGAGAGACCCAGTACTTC. Protein sequence: CASSLMQGMGETQYF.

The J gene is TRBJ2-1, the V gene TRBV2, with 8 bases that match TRBD2. The CDR3 runs to 15 residues. Germline CDR1 and CDR2: SNHLY and FYNNEI. The J segment lost 2 bases and the V segment lost 11 bases, leaving 11 bases of the junction unmatched. CDR3 in amino acids: CAGGAGEVTYNEQFF. CDR3 bases: TGTGCCGGAGGAGCGGGGGAAGTAACCTACAATGAGCAGTTCTTC.

This chain joins TRBV20-1 and TRBJ2-3, with D perhaps matching TRBD2 (5 bases). With 3 bases removed from V and 4 bases from J, the gap between germline ends came to 8 bases. CDR1 DFQATT and CDR2 SNEGSKA come from the germline V gene (reference sequence). This CDR3 has 12 amino acids. The CDR3 bases are TGCAGTGCTAGGTGGACTGCAGATACGCAGTATTTT. This encodes CSARWTADTQYF.

This clonotype was seen a few times. V gene TRBV11-2 combines with J gene TRBJ2-7; D is undetermined. The V and J ends lost 4 bases and 6 bases respectively, with 13 bases between them. Looked up from germline, CDR1 is SGHAT and CDR2 is FQNNGV. This CDR3 has 13 amino acids. CDR3 amino acids: CASSSPRSGEQYF. For the CDR3, the DNA is TGTGCCAGCAGCTCCCCGAGGTCTGGCGAGCAGTACTTC.

The J gene is TRBJ2-1, the V gene TRBV7-2; D is uncertain. CDR3 length: 12 amino acids. V was pared by 1 base and J by 12 bases, with 10 bases between. CDR1 and CDR2 (germline): SGHTA, FQGNSA. This CDR3 is CASSLDRYGQFF. The CDR3 DNA reads TGTGCCAGCAGCTTAGATCGTTATGGGCAGTTCTTC.

The rearrangement uses TRBV7-6 and TRBJ2-2, with 8 bases lining up with TRBD1. This CDR3 is built from 16 residues. V shed 2 bases, J shed 6 bases, and the junction held 8 bases outside the gene matches. Per germline, CDR1 SGHVS and CDR2 FNYEAQ. This chain's CDR3 is CASSLPMGQVPGELFF. The CDR3 DNA is TGTGCCAGCAGCTTACCGATGGGACAGGTCCCCGGGGAGCTGTTTTTT.

This clonotype was picked up a small number of times. The chain links TRBV6-1 to TRBJ2-7; 12 nucleotides align to TRBD2. The CDR3 has 13 amino acids. The J segment lost 4 bases and the V segment lost 10 bases, leaving 5 bases of the junction unmatched. Per germline, CDR1 MNHNS and CDR2 SASEGT. CDR3 nucleotide sequence: TGTGCCATTTCGACTAGCGGGAGTTACGAGCAGTACTTC. Amino acid sequence: CAISTSGSYEQYF.

The chain uses TRBV6-2 or TRBV6-3 and TRBJ2-7; D unresolved. The V gene lost 2 bases and the J gene lost 10 bases, with 9 bases spanning the gap. The CDR3 has 11 amino acids. Germline V gene data show CDR1 as MNHEY and CDR2 as SVGEGT. The CDR3, as DNA: TGTGCCAGCAGTTACGAGATAAATCAGTACTTC. It is translated as CASSYEINQYF.

V gene TRBV11-2 combines with J gene TRBJ2-2; 8 bases are a match to TRBD2. Germline values: CDR1 SGHAT, CDR2 FQNNGV. Trimming at V came to 5 bases and at J to 3 bases, leaving 5 bases not matched to a gene. The CDR3 spans 15 residues. CDR3 sequence: CASSPREVDTGELFF. The CDR3 DNA reads TGTGCCAGCAGCCCGCGGGAGGTAGACACCGGGGAGCTGTTTTTT.

The J gene is TRBJ2-7, the V gene TRBV6-2 or TRBV6-3; D gene ambiguous. CDR1 MNHEY and CDR2 SVGEGT come from the germline V gene. The CDR3 totals 15 residues. Trimming stripped 0 bases from V and 3 bases from J, with 12 bases between. Written as DNA, the CDR3 is TGTGCCAGCAGTTACTCCCCTACCTCCTACTACGAGCAGTACTTC. Its protein product is CASSYSPTSYYEQYF.